Following are 3 T cell receptor beta chains from one sample sequenced in a study of shared clonotypes between healthy human individuals. Generated by immunoSEQ multiplex PCR, the TCRdb table keeps only in-frame clones and is missing some. The sample lists more than 450,000 clones, approximately 79% occurring once. Input material: PBMCs. These receptors came from a woman aged 40 to 50 in good health. Some clones in this sample may be carry-over from other donors' samples.

The chain links TRBV7-9 to TRBJ2-2; 11 nucleotides match TRBD1. Germline lookup yields CDR1 SEHNR and CDR2 FQNEAQ (reference sequence). This CDR3 has 16 amino acids. The V and J ends lost 5 bases and 3 bases, in that order; junction bases with no gene match: 5. The CDR3 bases are TGTGCCAGCAGCAAAGGACAGGGGGCATACACCGGGGAGCTGTTTTTT. This gives the protein CASSKGQGAYTGELFF.

The rearrangement joins TRBV18 to TRBJ2-2; D gene uncertain. In germline, CDR1 is KGHSH, CDR2 LQKENI. CDR3 length: 16 amino acids. V was clipped by 3 bases and J by 5 bases, with 16 bases between them. The CDR3 spells CASSPTLGRKTGELFF. CDR3 in DNA: TGTGCCAGCTCACCGACATTGGGCCGCAAAACCGGGGAGCTGTTTTTT. The full variable domain, with the rest looked up from reference TRBV18 and TRBJ2-2, is NAGVMQNPRHLVRRRGQEARLRCSPMKGHSHVYWYRQLPEEGLKFMVYLQKENIIDESGMPKERFSAEFPKEGPSILRIQQVVRGDSAAYFCASSPTLGRKTGELFFGEGSRLTVL.

The chain employs TRBV28 and TRBJ2-2; either TRBD1 or TRBD2 may supply D (5 bases each). The CDR3 length is 14 residues. V lost 10 bases, J lost 1 base, and 13 bases lay in between. Germline V gene lookup returns CDR1 MDHEN and CDR2 SYDVKM. The CDR3 loop reads CATIRDRNTGELFF. DNA for the CDR3: TGTGCCACCATCCGGGACCGGAACACCGGGGAGCTGTTTTTT. The whole variable domain, remainder taken from reference TRBV28 and TRBJ2-2, is DVKVTQSSRYLVKRTGEKVFLECVQDMDHENMFWYRQDPGLGLRLIYFSYDVKMKEKGDIPEGYSVSREKKERFSLILESASTNQTSMYLCATIRDRNTGELFFGEGSRLTVL.